This is a list of T cell receptor beta chains from one sample in a study of blood T cell repertoires in COVID-19. TCRdb's table, derived via immunoSEQ multiplex PCR, lists solely in-frame clones and lacks some. The sample has some 99,000 clones; 84% are singletons. Material: peripheral blood. These receptors were obtained from a woman between 45 and 60 years old with acute or convalescent COVID-19. Each CDR3 is given with its conserved first and last residue. A D gene is named only where the DNA matches it firmly. Clone size appears in some rows only: once, few, many, or a class for an expanded clone.

TRBV11-2,NA,NA,TRBJ1-1,TGTGCCAGCAGCTTAGAACGAGGGTTGGGCACTGAAGCTTTCTTT,CASSLERGLGTEAFF
TRBV28,TRBD1,NA,TRBJ1-2,TGTGCCAGCAGCTTGGACAGGGAGAATGGCTACACCTTC,CASSLDRENGYTF
TRBV18,TRBD1,many,TRBJ1-1,TGTGCCAGCTCACAGGGGGCCGGGAACACTGAAGCTTTCTTT,CASSQGAGNTEAFF
TRBV5-1,NA,NA,TRBJ1-1,TGCGCCAGCAGCTTTACCCAGGTGAACACTGAAGCTTTCTTT,CASSFTQVNTEAFF
TRBV5-1,TRBD2,NA,TRBJ2-1,TGCGCCAGCAGCATACAGGCCCTAGCGGGCTACAATGAGCAGTTCTTC,CASSIQALAGYNEQFF
TRBV5-1,TRBD1,NA,TRBJ2-3,TGCGCCAGCAGCTTAAGGGGGCGCGGCACAGATACGCAGTATTTT,CASSLRGRGTDTQYF
TRBV27,NA,NA,TRBJ2-5,TGTGCCAGCAGTTTCACAGGTGTTGAGACCCAGTACTTC,CASSFTGVETQYF
TRBV5-1,NA,once,TRBJ2-7,TGCGCCAGCAGCTCGGAGGCTGGCTACGAGCAGTACTTC,CASSSEAGYEQYF
TRBV5-1,NA,NA,TRBJ2-3,TGCGCCAGCAGCGCGGGGTACACAGATACGCAGTATTTT,CASSAGYTDTQYF
TRBV18,TRBD2,NA,TRBJ2-7,TGTGCCAGCTCACCGGGACTAGCGGGGAGCTACGAGCAGTACTTC,CASSPGLAGSYEQYF
TRBV10-3,NA,NA,TRBJ1-1,TGTGCCATCAGCGATTGGGAGGATGCTTTCTTT,CAISDWEDAFF